This TCR beta chain was found in a study of T cell repertoires in cytomegalovirus infection (dated by TCRdb to the late 2010s). In the study overall: Peptide stimulations targeted recently identified HLA-C-restricted CMV epitopes, whose presentation resists viral immunomodulation, together with well-studied HLA-B-restricted epitopes. Because public TCR beta signatures pointed to carriage of CMV infection together with the matching HLA type, the HLA type of each donor mattered for the analysis.

The paper as a whole reports these results and caveats: Carriers of CMV infection plus the relevant HLA type were discriminated by the cumulative frequency of public TCR beta family members in the study cohort and in an independent approximately 400-donor cohort. The ex vivo response was dominated by HLA-C-restricted CMV-specific TCR beta clonotypes, which also provided the single most frequent clonotype in two of eight donors.

Sequencing relied on an Illumina HiSeq 1500. TCRdb trimmed public reads at Q25 via fastp, called clones via MiXCR and kept in-frame beta chains. Rows with one shared CDR3 protein collapse into an entry with the most common genes and DNA. The sample table records around 710,000 distinct CDR3 sequences; almost 30% of these occur just once. Clones ranked in the top ten supply around 13% of the sample. Turning to this clonotype: Its antigen has not been determined. Per-base qualities were not stored, and no clone one base away is much larger.

For CDR1 and CDR2, the germline V gene (reference sequence) lists LNHDA and SQIVND. Reading from cysteine to phenylalanine, the CDR3 counts 15 amino acids. Here the CDR3 DNA is all that survives: 45 bases in frame from base 1. Germline trimming: 6 bases from V, 2 bases from J; junction bases outside gene matches: 8. This specimen's treatment or condition label, per the study, means: in vitro stimulation with specific CMV peptide epitopes to enrich CMV-specific T cells. This TCR was sampled from a human donor in good health (CMV status not recorded). Some clones in this sample may be carry-over from other donors' samples. Sequenced here: cultured CD8+ T cells from PBMCs, sampled from culture after CMV antigen stimulation. The chain was built from TRBV19 and TRBJ2-7; the junction holds 9 bases that match TRBD1. The CDR3 sequence is CASSPGTGIAYEQYF. The DNA sequence is TGTGCCAGTAGCCCCGGGACAGGGATAGCCTACGAGCAGTACTTC.